These 22 T cell receptor beta chains share one sample of origin, sequenced in a study of blood T cell repertoires in COVID-19. The table came from immunoSEQ multiplex PCR; TCRdb's copy has only in-frame clones and leaves some out. The sample comprises about 270,000 clones, approximately 86% of which are singletons, and about 8.6% rests with the top ten. The source material was peripheral blood. The receptors originated from a man aged 35-49 years with active or convalescent COVID-19.

The CDR3 here is CASSDSSGRANTQYF. The CDR3 DNA is TGTGCCAGCAGTGACTCAAGCGGGAGGGCAAATACGCAGTATTTT. This chain joins TRBV6-4 and TRBJ2-3; 10 positions match TRBD2. Germline trimming cut 0 bases from V and 7 bases from J; bases unmatched to any gene: 4. Germline CDR1 MRHNA, CDR2 SNTAGT. CDR3 length: 15 amino acids.

This clone showed up just a few times. The chain couples TRBV28 to TRBJ2-7; 11 positions agree with TRBD2. This CDR3 is built from 15 residues. CDR1 and CDR2 (germline): MDHEN, SYDVKM. The junction had 8 bases not matched to a gene; V was cut back by 7 bases and J by 3 bases. CDR3 in DNA: TGTGCCAGCATTCCCGGGACTAGCGGAGGCTACGAGCAGTACTTC. As protein: CASIPGTSGGYEQYF.

This clone was picked up a small number of times. The rearrangement uses TRBV21-1 and TRBJ2-5; TRBD1 is the table's D call, not checked against the DNA. TRBV21-1 constitutes a pseudogene. CDR3 length equals 14 residues. The CDR3 DNA reads TGTGCCAGCCATCCGGGACAGGTGGGAGAGACCCAGTACTTC. Its translation is CASHPGQVGETQYF.

This clone appeared a few times. This chain uses TRBV19 with TRBJ1-5, with D possibly TRBD1 on 5 matching bases. This CDR3 is built from 15 residues. The V end lost 2 bases, the J end lost 2 bases, and 10 bases lay between the germline ends. Germline loops: CDR1 LNHDA, CDR2 SQIVND (reference sequence). The CDR3 DNA sequence: TGTGCCAGTAGTATAACGACAGTAGGCAATCAGCCCCAGCATTTT. Amino acids: CASSITTVGNQPQHF.

CDR3 in DNA: TGTGCCATCAGAGACAACACAGATACGCAGTATTTT. Protein sequence: CAIRDNTDTQYF. V gene TRBV10-3 combines with J gene TRBJ2-3; D remains unclear. The CDR3 length is 12 residues. Germline V gene sequence: CDR1 ENHRY, CDR2 SYGVKD. Trimming took 6 bases from V and 2 from J, leaving 6 bases between them.

Only a few counts were recorded for this clone. The chain carries TRBV6-5 and TRBJ2-7; TRBD2 is a possible D gene (5 bases). Trimming shortened V by 2 bases and J by 3 bases, and 14 bases separated the two germline ends. From germline, CDR1 is MNHEY and CDR2 SVGAGI. This CDR3 is 15 amino acids long. The CDR3, as DNA: TGTGCCAGCAGTTACGGGCAGGTCGGGAACTACGAGCAGTACTTC. Translation gives CASSYGQVGNYEQYF.

The chain recombines TRBV14 with TRBJ2-5; D may be TRBD2 (6 bases). Between the trimmed V and J ends, which lost 0 bases and 4 bases, there was a span of 15 bases. CDR1 SGHDN and CDR2 FVKESK come from the germline V gene. The CDR3 is made up of 16 amino acids. CDR3 amino acids: CASSQDRRLEGETQYF. DNA of the CDR3: TGTGCCAGCAGCCAAGATAGACGCTTGGAGGGAGAGACCCAGTACTTC.

The chain couples TRBV7-2 to TRBJ1-4; 7 nucleotides line up with TRBD1. The CDR3 consists of 15 residues. V lost 5 bases to trimming and J lost 4 bases; unmatched junction nucleotides: 7. Germline loops: CDR1 SGHTA, CDR2 FQGNSA. CDR3 sequence: CASSPYRGDNEKLFF. The CDR3 nucleotides read TGTGCCAGCAGCCCGTACAGGGGAGATAATGAAAAACTGTTTTTT.

The genes are TRBV7-5 and TRBJ1-4; the table's D gene call, TRBD1, was not cross checked with the DNA. TRBV7-5 is reported as a pseudogene. The CDR3 is made up of 16 amino acids. This chain's CDR3 is CVRSSGQTATNEKLFF. The CDR3 bases are TGTGTCAGAAGCTCTGGACAGACTGCAACTAATGAAAAACTGTTTTTT.

J is TRBJ2-1 and V is TRBV7-2; the D gene is possibly TRBD1 (5 bases). Germline V gives CDR1 SGHTA, CDR2 FQGNSA. CDR3 length equals 13 residues. Trimming shortened V by 5 bases and J by 8 bases, and 13 bases separated the two germline ends. The CDR3 reads CASSPSPRDEQFF. In DNA, the CDR3 is TGTGCCAGCAGCCCCAGCCCCAGGGATGAGCAGTTCTTC.

The V and J genes are TRBV19 and TRBJ2-3; 7 bases are shared with TRBD1. V was pared by 9 bases and J by 4 bases, with 7 bases of the junction left unmatched. The length of the CDR3 is 13 residues. Germline V gene data show CDR1 as LNHDA and CDR2 as SQIVND (reference sequence). DNA of the CDR3: TGTGCCAGCTCATACCAGGGGGCAGATACGCAGTATTTT. Translation: CASSYQGADTQYF.

V and J are TRBV30 and TRBJ1-3, with 9 nucleotides matching TRBD1. Per the germline V gene, CDR1 is GTSNPN and CDR2 is SVGIG (reference sequence). V dropped 4 bases and J dropped 1; count of bases not matched to a gene: 14. CDR3 length: 18 residues. The CDR3 loop reads CAWISGQGSSFSGNTIYF. For the CDR3, the DNA is TGTGCCTGGATTAGTGGACAGGGGTCCTCTTTTTCTGGAAACACCATATATTTT.

This sequence joins TRBV11-2 and TRBJ2-7, with 8 bases that match TRBD2. CDR1 SGHAT and CDR2 FQNNGV come from the germline V gene. The J segment lost 1 base and the V segment lost 6 bases, leaving 5 bases of the junction unmatched. CDR3 length: 14 amino acids. The CDR3 DNA is TGTGCCAGCAGTGCGACTAGCGTATCCTACGAGCAGTACTTC. As protein: CASSATSVSYEQYF.

The chain combines TRBV9 with TRBJ2-5; tentatively, D is TRBD2 (6 bases). The V end was cut by 4 bases, the J end by 4 bases, with 20 bases between. The germline CDR1 and CDR2 sequences are SGDLS and YYNGEE. The CDR3 runs to 16 residues. In DNA, the CDR3 is TGTGCCAGCAGCTCCCGAGGCAGGGAAGCGGGAGAGACCCAGTACTTC. It specifies CASSSRGREAGETQYF.

This clone was observed a handful of times. The J gene is TRBJ2-7, the V gene TRBV29-1; no firm D call. The CDR3 is made up of 13 amino acids. V was shortened by 3 bases and J by 3 bases, with 12 bases between the two germline ends. Germline lookup yields CDR1 SQVTM and CDR2 ANQGSEA. CDR3 DNA sequence: TGCAGCGTTGACGCCCACGGTGGCTACGAGCAGTACTTC. Amino acid sequence: CSVDAHGGYEQYF.

The chain combines TRBV3-1 (or the pseudogene TRBV3-2) with TRBJ2-5, with TRBD2 identical over 8 bases. CDR1 is LGHDT, CDR2 YNNKEL, per germline (reference sequence). V trimming: 3 bases; J trimming: 0 bases; junction bases outside the gene matches: 12. The CDR3 runs 18 residues. The CDR3 here is CASSHEAGDLPYQETQYF. In DNA, the CDR3 is TGTGCCAGCAGCCACGAAGCGGGAGACCTCCCATACCAAGAGACCCAGTACTTC.

The table lists this clone with a count of one. This chain's CDR3 is CASSLSPHLAGGNTIYF. The CDR3 DNA reads as TGTGCCAGCAGCTTAAGTCCTCACCTGGCTGGTGGAAACACCATATATTTT. The chain couples TRBV7-9 to TRBJ1-3; no firm D call. V lost 2 bases and J 3 bases, leaving 17 bases between the germline ends. Germline V gene lookup returns CDR1 SEHNR and CDR2 FQNEAQ (reference sequence). The CDR3 totals 17 residues. The whole variable domain, remainder taken from reference TRBV7-9 and TRBJ1-3, is DTGVSQNPRHKITKRGQNVTFRCDPISEHNRLYWYRQTLGQGPEFLTYFQNEAQLEKSRLLSDRFSAERPKGSFSTLEIQRTEQGDSAMYLCASSLSPHLAGGNTIYFGEGSWLTVV.

This chain connects TRBV11-2 to TRBJ2-7; a possible D gene is TRBD2 (5 bases). Germline assignment: CDR1 SGHAT and CDR2 FQNNGV. The CDR3 loop spans 14 amino acids. Trimming removed 5 bases at V and 3 bases at J, with 14 bases between. CDR3 protein: CASSPSPAGYEQYF. In nucleotides, the CDR3 is TGTGCCAGCAGCCCTAGTCCGGCGGGCTACGAGCAGTACTTC. Combining the CDR3 with reference TRBV11-2 and TRBJ2-7 gives the whole variable domain EAGVAQSPRYKIIEKRQSVAFWCNPISGHATLYWYQQILGQGPKLLIQFQNNGVVDDSQLPKDRFSAERLKGVDSTLKIQPAKLEDSAVYLCASSPSPAGYEQYFGPGTRLTVT.

The chain recombines TRBV5-1 with TRBJ2-7; 9 positions agree with TRBD1. Germline CDR1 and CDR2: SGHRS and YFSETQ. The CDR3 runs to 15 residues. With 4 bases clipped from V and 0 bases from J, the junction kept 5 bases outside the gene matches. Here the CDR3 reads CASSPGQGVSYEQYF. The CDR3 nucleotides are TGCGCCAGCAGCCCGGGACAGGGCGTCTCCTACGAGCAGTACTTC.

The chain has TRBV9 and TRBJ1-4; D is ambiguous. Trimming took off 0 bases at V and 10 bases at J, with 13 bases between the two ends. CDR3 size: 14 residues. From germline, CDR1 is SGDLS and CDR2 YYNGEE. CDR3 residues: CASSVAGEEGKLFF. The DNA for the CDR3 is TGTGCCAGCAGCGTAGCGGGTGAGGAGGGAAAACTGTTTTTT.

This chain uses TRBV27 with TRBJ1-2, with D unresolved. Per the germline V gene, CDR1 is MNHEY and CDR2 is SMNVEV (reference sequence). V was pared by 6 bases and J by 6 bases, with 20 bases between. This CDR3 region has 15 residues. This CDR3 reads CASSPFPRAVNGYTF. The CDR3 bases are TGTGCCAGCAGCCCATTTCCGAGGGCCGTGAATGGCTACACCTTC.

This clone appeared a few times. The rearrangement uses TRBV9 and TRBJ1-6; 7 bases fit TRBD1. Germline CDR1 reads SGDLS; CDR2 reads YYNGEE. The CDR3 is made up of 15 amino acids. After removal of 3 bases from V and 7 bases from J, the junction contained 7 bases not matched to a gene. CDR3 in DNA: TGTGCCAGCAGCGCCGGGACAGTTTTCAATTCACCCCTCCACTTT. Protein sequence: CASSAGTVFNSPLHF.